This T cell receptor (beta chain) appears in the sequencing data of a study of blood T cells in healthy people across ages. Germline V gene data show CDR1 as DFQATT and CDR2 as SNEGSKA (reference sequence). CDR3 length equals 16 residues. V trimming: 3 bases; J trimming: 8 bases; junction bases outside the gene matches: 13. Alongside a J-beta primer mix, a sample-barcoded 5' primer served in a second PCR lasting 7 to 11 cycles. TCRdb re-analysed the 5' RACE reads in MiXCR, keeping a single row per CDR3 protein. The sample records about 640,000 distinct CDR3 sequences, approximately 59% being singletons.

The clonotype originates from a man aged 60 to 69 in good health. The rearrangement links TRBV20-1 to TRBJ2-1; 10 bases match TRBD2. Material for sequencing was blood. CDR3 sequence: CSARGERGGLGYEQFF. The CDR3 coding sequence is TGCAGTGCTAGGGGAGAGCGGGGGGGCCTCGGGTATGAGCAGTTCTTC.